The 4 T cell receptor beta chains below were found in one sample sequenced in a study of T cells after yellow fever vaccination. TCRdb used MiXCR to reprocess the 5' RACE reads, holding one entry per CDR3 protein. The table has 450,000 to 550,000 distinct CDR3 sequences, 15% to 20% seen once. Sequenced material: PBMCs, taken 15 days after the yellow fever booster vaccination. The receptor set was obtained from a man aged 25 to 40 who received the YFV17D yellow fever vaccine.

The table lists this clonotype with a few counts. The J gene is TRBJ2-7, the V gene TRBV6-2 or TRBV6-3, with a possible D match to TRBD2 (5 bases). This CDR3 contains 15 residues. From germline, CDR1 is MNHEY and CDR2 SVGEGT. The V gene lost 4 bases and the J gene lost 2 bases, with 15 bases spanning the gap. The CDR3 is CASSSYDSRAYEQYF. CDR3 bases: TGTGCCAGCAGTTCCTACGACTCGAGGGCCTACGAGCAGTACTTC.

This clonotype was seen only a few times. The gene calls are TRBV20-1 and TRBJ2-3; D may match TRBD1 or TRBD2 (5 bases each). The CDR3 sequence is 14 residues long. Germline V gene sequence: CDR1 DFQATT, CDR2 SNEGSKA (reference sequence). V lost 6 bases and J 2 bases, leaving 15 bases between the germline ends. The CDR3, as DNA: TGCAGTGCCAGGGAGCGGAGTAACACAGATACGCAGTATTTT. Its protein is CSARERSNTDTQYF.

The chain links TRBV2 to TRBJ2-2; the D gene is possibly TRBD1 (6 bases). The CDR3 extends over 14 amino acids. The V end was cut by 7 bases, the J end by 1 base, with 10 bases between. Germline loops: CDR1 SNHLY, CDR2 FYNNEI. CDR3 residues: CASKDRWNTGELFF. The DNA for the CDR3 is TGTGCCAGCAAGGACAGATGGAACACCGGGGAGCTGTTTTTT.

The CDR3 DNA is TGTGCCAGCAGTCAGGGGGTTTGGGAGACCCAGTACTTC. This encodes CASSQGVWETQYF. The chain is built from TRBV7-8 and TRBJ2-5, with 7 nucleotides matching TRBD1. The CDR3 length is 13 residues. V lost 6 bases and J lost 5; bases outside the gene matches: 6. In germline, CDR1 is SGHVS, CDR2 FQNEAQ.